This T cell receptor beta chain emerged from a study of T cells in tuberculosis. The wider study: This South African cohort compared adolescents with or without latent tuberculosis against adults with active tuberculosis. Notes on the study in general: Smaller alpha distances in active tuberculosis partly reflected shorter CDR3-alpha lengths.

Produced via immunoSEQ multiplex PCR; TCRdb's table is partial and in-frame only. The sample includes about 20,000 clones, approximately 92% of them seen just once. Regarding this clone: The antigen remains undetermined.

The CDR3 contains 20 residues. Trimming cost V 4 bases and J 4 bases, with 31 bases left between them. Germline assignment: CDR1 MGHRA and CDR2 YSYEKL. The clonotype originates from a donor aged 10 to 29 with latent tuberculosis or without tuberculosis infection. Sequenced: PBMCs. This chain uses TRBV4-1 with TRBJ1-1, with D possibly TRBD1 on 6 matching bases. CDR3: CASSRFPGGARPTRGTEAFF. CDR3 nucleotides: TGCGCCAGCAGCCGGTTCCCCGGGGGGGCACGACCCACACGGGGCACTGAAGCTTTCTTT.